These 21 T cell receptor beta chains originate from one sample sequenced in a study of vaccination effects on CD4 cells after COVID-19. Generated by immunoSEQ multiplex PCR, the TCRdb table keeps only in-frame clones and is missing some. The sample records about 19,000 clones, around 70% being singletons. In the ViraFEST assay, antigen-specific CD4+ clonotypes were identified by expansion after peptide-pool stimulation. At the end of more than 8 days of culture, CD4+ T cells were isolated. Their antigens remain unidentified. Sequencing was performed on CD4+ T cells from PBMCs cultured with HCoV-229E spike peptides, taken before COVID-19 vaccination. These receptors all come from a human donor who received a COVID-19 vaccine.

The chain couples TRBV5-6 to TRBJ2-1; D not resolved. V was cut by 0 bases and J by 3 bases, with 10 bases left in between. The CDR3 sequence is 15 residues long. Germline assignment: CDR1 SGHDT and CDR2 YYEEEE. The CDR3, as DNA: TGTGCCAGCAGCTTGGGGGGAACCCTCTACAATGAGCAGTTCTTC. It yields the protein CASSLGGTLYNEQFF.

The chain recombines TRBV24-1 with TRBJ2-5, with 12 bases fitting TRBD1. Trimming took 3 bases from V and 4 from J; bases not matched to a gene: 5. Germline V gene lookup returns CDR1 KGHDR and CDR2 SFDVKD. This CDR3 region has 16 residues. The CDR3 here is CATSDTGTGGRETQYF. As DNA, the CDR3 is TGTGCCACCAGTGATACTGGGACAGGGGGCCGAGAGACCCAGTACTTC.

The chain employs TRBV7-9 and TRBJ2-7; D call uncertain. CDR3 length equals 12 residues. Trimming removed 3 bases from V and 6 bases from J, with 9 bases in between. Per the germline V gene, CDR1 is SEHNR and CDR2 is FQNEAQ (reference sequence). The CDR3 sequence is CASSFLQSEQYF. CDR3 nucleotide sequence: TGTGCCAGCAGCTTTCTTCAGTCCGAGCAGTACTTC. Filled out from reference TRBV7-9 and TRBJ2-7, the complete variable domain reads DTGVSQNPRHKITKRGQNVTFRCDPISEHNRLYWYRQTLGQGPEFLTYFQNEAQLEKSRLLSDRFSAERPKGSFSTLEIQRTEQGDSAMYLCASSFLQSEQYFGPGTRLTVT.

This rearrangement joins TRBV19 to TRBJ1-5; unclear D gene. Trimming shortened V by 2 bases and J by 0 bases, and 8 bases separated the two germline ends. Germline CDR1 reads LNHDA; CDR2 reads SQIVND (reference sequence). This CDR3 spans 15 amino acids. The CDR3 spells CASSIRAYSNQPQHF. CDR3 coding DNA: TGTGCCAGTAGTATACGAGCATATAGCAATCAGCCCCAGCATTTT.

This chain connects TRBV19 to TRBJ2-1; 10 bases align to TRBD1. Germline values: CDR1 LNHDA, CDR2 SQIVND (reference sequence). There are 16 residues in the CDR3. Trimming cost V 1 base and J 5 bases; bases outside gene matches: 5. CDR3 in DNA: TGTGCCAGTAGTATAGTACCGGGACAGGGGAACAATGAGCAGTTCTTC. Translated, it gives CASSIVPGQGNNEQFF. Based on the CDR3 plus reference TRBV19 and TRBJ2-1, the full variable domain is DGGITQSPKYLFRKEGQNVTLSCEQNLNHDAMYWYRQDPGQGLRLIYYSQIVNDFQKGDIAEGYSVSREKKESFPLTVTSAQKNPTAFYLCASSIVPGQGNNEQFFGPGTRLTVL.

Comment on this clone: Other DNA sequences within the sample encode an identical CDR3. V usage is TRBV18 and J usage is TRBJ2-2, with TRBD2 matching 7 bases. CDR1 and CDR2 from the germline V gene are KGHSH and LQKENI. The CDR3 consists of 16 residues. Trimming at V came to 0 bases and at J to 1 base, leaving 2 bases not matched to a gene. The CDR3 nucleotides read TGTGCCAGCTCACCACCGACGGGGGGGAACACCGGGGAGCTGTTTTTT. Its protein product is CASSPPTGGNTGELFF.

DNA for the CDR3: TGCAGCGGCCTGACAGGGGCGCTGAGGTCTTTCTTT. Translated, it gives CSGLTGALRSFF. The chain uses TRBV29-1 and TRBJ1-1; 8 positions agree with TRBD1. Trimming removed 7 bases from V and 12 bases from J; junction bases left unmatched: 13. The CDR3 length is 12 residues. Looked up from germline, CDR1 is SQVTM and CDR2 is ANQGSEA.

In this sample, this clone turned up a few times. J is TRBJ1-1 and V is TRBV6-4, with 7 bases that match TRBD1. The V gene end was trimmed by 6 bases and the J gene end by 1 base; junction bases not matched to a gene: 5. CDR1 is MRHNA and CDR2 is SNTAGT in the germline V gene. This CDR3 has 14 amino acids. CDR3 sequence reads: CASSAGQRNTEAFF. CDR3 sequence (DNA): TGTGCCAGCAGCGCGGGACAGAGGAACACTGAAGCTTTCTTT.

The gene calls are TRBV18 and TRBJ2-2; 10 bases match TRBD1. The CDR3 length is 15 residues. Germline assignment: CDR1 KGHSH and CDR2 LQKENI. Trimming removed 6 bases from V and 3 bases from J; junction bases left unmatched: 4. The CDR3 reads CASSYDRGHTGELFF. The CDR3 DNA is TGTGCCAGCTCCTACGACAGGGGGCACACCGGGGAGCTGTTTTTT.

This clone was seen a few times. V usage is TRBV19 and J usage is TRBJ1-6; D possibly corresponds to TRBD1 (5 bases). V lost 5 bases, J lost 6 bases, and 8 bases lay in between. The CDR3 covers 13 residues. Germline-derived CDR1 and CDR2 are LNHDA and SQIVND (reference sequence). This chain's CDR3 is CASSSRVNSPLHF. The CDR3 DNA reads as TGTGCCAGTAGTTCCAGGGTTAATTCACCCCTCCACTTT.

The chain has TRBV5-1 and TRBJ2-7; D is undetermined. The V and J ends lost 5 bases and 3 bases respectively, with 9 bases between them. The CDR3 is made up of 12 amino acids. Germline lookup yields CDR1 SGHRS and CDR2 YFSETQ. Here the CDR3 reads CASRRAGYEQYF. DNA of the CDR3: TGCGCCAGCAGAAGGGCCGGCTACGAGCAGTACTTC.

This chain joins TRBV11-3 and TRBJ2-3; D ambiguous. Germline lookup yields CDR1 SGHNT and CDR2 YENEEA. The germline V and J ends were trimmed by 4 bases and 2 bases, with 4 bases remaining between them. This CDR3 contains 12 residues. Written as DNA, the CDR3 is TGTGCCAGCAGCTCATACACAGATACGCAGTATTTT. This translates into CASSSYTDTQYF.

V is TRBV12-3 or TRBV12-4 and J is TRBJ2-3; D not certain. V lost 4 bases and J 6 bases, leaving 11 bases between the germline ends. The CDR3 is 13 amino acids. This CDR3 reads CASSSQTQDTQYF. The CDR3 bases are TGTGCCAGCAGTTCTCAGACACAGGATACGCAGTATTTT.

CDR3 nucleotide sequence: TGTGCCAGCAGTTTTACTAGCGGGAGCGAGGTTGAGCAGTTCTTC. Translation gives CASSFTSGSEVEQFF. The rearrangement uses TRBV6-6 and TRBJ2-1; 11 bases are shared with TRBD2. V shed 4 bases and J 9 bases; nucleotides not matched to a gene: 8. CDR1 and CDR2 from the germline V gene are MNHNY and SVGAGI (reference sequence). CDR3 length: 15 amino acids.

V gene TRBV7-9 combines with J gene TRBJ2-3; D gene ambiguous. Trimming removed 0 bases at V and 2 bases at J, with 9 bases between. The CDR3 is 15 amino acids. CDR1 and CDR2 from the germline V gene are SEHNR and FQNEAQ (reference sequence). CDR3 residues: CASSLAAGYTDTQYF. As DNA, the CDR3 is TGTGCCAGCAGCTTAGCGGCTGGGTACACAGATACGCAGTATTTT.

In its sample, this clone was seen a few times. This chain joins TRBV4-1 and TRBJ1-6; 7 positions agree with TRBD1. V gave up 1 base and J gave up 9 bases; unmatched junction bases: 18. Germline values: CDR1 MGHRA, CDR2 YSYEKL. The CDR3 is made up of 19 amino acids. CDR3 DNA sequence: TGCGCCAGCAGCCAAGTCCCGTCTTTGGCCGGGACAGTCCGTTCACCCCTCCACTTT. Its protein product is CASSQVPSLAGTVRSPLHF.

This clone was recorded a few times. The CDR3 here is CASSIDGYRGSEVWNTEAFF. The DNA of the CDR3 is TGTGCCAGTAGTATAGATGGATACAGGGGTTCGGAAGTTTGGAACACTGAAGCTTTCTTT. The chain has TRBV19 and TRBJ1-1, with TRBD1 matching over 7 bases. The CDR3 has 20 amino acids. The germline CDR1 and CDR2 sequences are LNHDA and SQIVND (reference sequence). Trimming removed 0 bases from V and 1 base from J; junction bases left unmatched: 17.

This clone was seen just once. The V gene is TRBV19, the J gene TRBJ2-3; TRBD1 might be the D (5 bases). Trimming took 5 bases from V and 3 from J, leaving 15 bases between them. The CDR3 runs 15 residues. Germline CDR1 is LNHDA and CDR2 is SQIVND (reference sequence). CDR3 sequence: CASSDEPTETDTQYF. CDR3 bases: TGTGCCAGTAGTGATGAACCGACAGAGACAGATACGCAGTATTTT.

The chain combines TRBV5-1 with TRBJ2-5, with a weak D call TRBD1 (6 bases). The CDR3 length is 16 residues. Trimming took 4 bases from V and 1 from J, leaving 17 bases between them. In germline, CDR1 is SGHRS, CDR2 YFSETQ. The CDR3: CASSAHLVGGQETQYF. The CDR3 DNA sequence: TGCGCCAGCAGCGCCCATCTGGTAGGGGGCCAAGAGACCCAGTACTTC. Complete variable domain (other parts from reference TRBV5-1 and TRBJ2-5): KAGVTQTPRYLIKTRGQQVTLSCSPISGHRSVSWYQQTPGQGLQFLFEYFSETQRNKGNFPGRFSGRQFSNSRSEMNVSTLELGDSALYLCASSAHLVGGQETQYFGPGTRLLVL.

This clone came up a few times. Here the CDR3 reads CAWSVQGEGNYGYTF. The CDR3 nucleotides are TGTGCCTGGAGTGTACAAGGGGAGGGTAACTATGGCTACACCTTC. This rearrangement joins TRBV30 to TRBJ1-2, with D tentatively TRBD1 (5 bases). The V gene lost 0 bases and the J gene lost 1 base, with 12 bases spanning the gap. This CDR3 is built from 15 residues. Germline CDR1 is GTSNPN and CDR2 is SVGIG (reference sequence).

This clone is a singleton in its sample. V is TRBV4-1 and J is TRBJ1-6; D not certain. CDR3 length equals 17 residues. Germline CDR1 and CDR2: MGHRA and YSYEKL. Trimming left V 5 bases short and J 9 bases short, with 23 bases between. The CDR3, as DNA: TGCGCCAGCAGCTTACATAGTTCCGGGCCAGCCTTTTCACCCCTCCACTTT. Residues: CASSLHSSGPAFSPLHF.